This T cell receptor (beta chain) was found in a study of blood T cell repertoires in COVID-19. As for the study in general: Donors in the United States, Italy and Spain gave samples during acute or convalescent COVID-19. PBMCs, B-cell-depleted T cells, or T cells provided the cDNA or gDNA that made up the material.

Per the authors' pipeline: The assay estimated nucleated cells by amplifying reference gene primers. Libraries were prepared by immunoSEQ multiplex PCR; TCRdb keeps only in-frame clonotypes and omits some of them. V and J calls and clone size come straight from that table; D and trimming were deduced from the DNA. The sample consists of about 280,000 clones, about four fifths of them appearing once. The CDR3 covers 14 residues. The germline gives CDR1 SGHRS, CDR2 YFSETQ. V dropped 7 bases and J dropped 1 base, with 15 bases sitting between them. The V gene is TRBV5-1, the J gene TRBJ2-7; weak D call: TRBD2 (6 bases). The receptor was derived from a woman between 45 and 65 years old who had recovered from COVID-19. Sequences were obtained from peripheral blood. The CDR3 nucleotides are TGCGCCAGCGGTAACCGGGACTCTTCCTACGAGCAGTACTTC. Its protein is CASGNRDSSYEQYF.